Listed below are T cell receptor beta chains from one sample, sequenced in a study of blood T cell repertoires in COVID-19. Method: immunoSEQ multiplex PCR; TCRdb's copy keeps in-frame clones and lacks some. The table shows about 170,000 clones, with approximately 86% occurring only once. The material sequenced was peripheral blood. These TCRs come from a woman older than 75 in a cohort sampled during active or convalescent COVID-19. CDR3s include the opening cysteine and the closing phenylalanine or tryptophan. D genes are given only for firm matches. For some rows the clone size is stated as once, few or many, or as a class when expanded; others skip it.

D,J,size,V,DNA,CDR3
NA,TRBJ2-3,NA,TRBV5-1,TGCGCCAGCAGCTTGCAGGATACGCAGTATTTT,CASSLQDTQYF
TRBD1,TRBJ1-3,NA,TRBV28,TGTGCCAGCAGTTCAGGACAGGGGTACACCATATATTTT,CASSSGQGYTIYF
NA,TRBJ1-6,NA,TRBV5-1,TGCGCCAGCAGCTTAGAACAGGGAAATTCACCCCTCCACTTT,CASSLEQGNSPLHF
TRBD1,TRBJ1-5,NA,TRBV5-4,TGTGCCAGCAGCGATCAGGGGGGTGATCAGCCCCAGCATTTT,CASSDQGGDQPQHF
NA,TRBJ1-2,few,TRBV4-3,TGCGCCAGCAGCCAAGATCTGCCAGGGGTAGGGTATGGCTACACCTTC,CASSQDLPGVGYGYTF
NA,TRBJ2-3,NA,TRBV10-3,TGTGCCATCAGTGAGACTGGACTGGGCCCAGATACGCAGTATTTT,CAISETGLGPDTQYF
NA,TRBJ1-5,NA,TRBV2,TGTGCCAGCAGGATACAGGGTCTTAGCAATCAGCCCCAGCATTTT,CASRIQGLSNQPQHF
NA,TRBJ1-5,NA,TRBV7-2,TGTGCCAGCAGCTTAGGAGCGCAGAGCAATCAGCCCCAGCATTTT,CASSLGAQSNQPQHF
NA,TRBJ2-1,once,TRBV6-6,TGTGCCAGCAGTGACCTCAGAGGTATGGCCAATGAGCAGTTCTTC,CASSDLRGMANEQFF
NA,TRBJ2-1,NA,TRBV27,TGTGCCAGCAGTCCGGGACTCTTGTTAGGTACGAATGAGCAGTTCTTC,CASSPGLLLGTNEQFF
TRBD2,TRBJ2-1,once,TRBV11-3,TGTGCCAGCAGCCTCCAGCGGGGGCAGTTCTTC,CASSLQRGQFF
NA,TRBJ1-5,NA,TRBV25-1,TGTGCCAGCAGTGGCCAAAGGGGTCAGCCCCAGCATTTT,CASSGQRGQPQHF
NA,TRBJ2-3,once,TRBV27,TGTGCCAGCAGTTTATCTAATTTTGATACGCAGTATTTT,CASSLSNFDTQYF
TRBD2,TRBJ2-7,NA,TRBV18,TGTGCCAGCTCACCCCGGGGGGGGGTGGCCTACGAGCAGTACTTC,CASSPRGGVAYEQYF
TRBD1,TRBJ1-2,NA,TRBV27,TGTGCCAGCAGTTTTTTGGGACAGGTCAACTATGGCTACACCTTC,CASSFLGQVNYGYTF
NA,TRBJ2-1,NA,TRBV7-9,TGTGCCAGCAGCTTATTCGGGGAAGTCGGAGACAATGAGCAGTTCTTC,CASSLFGEVGDNEQFF
TRBD2,TRBJ2-5,NA,TRBV15,TGTGCCACCAGCAGAGGGCTAGCGGGGGTTCAACAAGAGACCCAGTACTTC,CATSRGLAGVQQETQYF
NA,TRBJ1-2,NA,TRBV6-5,TGTGCCACCCTCGGGGCGACAGGACATAACTATGGCTACACCTTC,CATLGATGHNYGYTF
NA,TRBJ1-5,once,TRBV9,TGTGCCAGCAGCGTAGGAGGGATCGGCCAGCCCCAGCATTTT,CASSVGGIGQPQHF
TRBD1,TRBJ1-1,NA,TRBV6-7,TGTGCCAGCAGTAAACGGACAGGGGGCAGGGACACTGAAGCTTTCTTT,CASSKRTGGRDTEAFF
TRBD1,TRBJ2-7,NA,TRBV7-2,TGTGCCAGCAAACAGAGACAGGGGCCCACCATTCGCTCCTACGAGCAGTACTTC,CASKQRQGPTIRSYEQYF
NA,TRBJ1-2,NA,TRBV19,TGTGCCAGTAGTCGCCCCTGGACACCCCTAGGATACTATGGCTACACCTTC,CASSRPWTPLGYYGYTF
NA,TRBJ1-1,NA,TRBV12-3/TRBV12-4,TGTGCCAGCAGTTTACAGAACACTGAAGCTTTCTTT,CASSLQNTEAFF
TRBD2,TRBJ2-3,NA,TRBV5-6,TGTGCCAGCAGCTTTGGAGGACTAGGGCGGCGTAGGAGCACAGATACGCAGTATTTT,CASSFGGLGRRRSTDTQYF
TRBD1,TRBJ1-5,NA,TRBV7-9,TGTGCCAGCAGCGCCGTGACAGGGGCCTCTAATCAGCCCCAGCATTTT,CASSAVTGASNQPQHF
TRBD2,TRBJ2-5,NA,TRBV2,TGTGCCAGCAGGCGGACTAGCGGGACGGAGACCCAGTACTTC,CASRRTSGTETQYF
TRBD2,TRBJ2-1,once,TRBV10-3,TGTGCCATCAGTGAAGGGTATAGCGGGAGCGGGTATGAGCAGTTCTTC,CAISEGYSGSGYEQFF
NA,TRBJ1-1,NA,TRBV5-1,TGCGCCAGCATCGTAGGACCCTTGGACTCTGAAGCTTTCTTT,CASIVGPLDSEAFF
NA,TRBJ1-5,NA,TRBV10-1,TGCGCCAGCCGCAGGGTGCCTGGCAATCAGCCCCAGCATTTT,CASRRVPGNQPQHF
NA,TRBJ2-3,NA,TRBV19,TGTGCCAGTAGTATACCCCAGGGGGGCGCAGATACGCAGTATTTT,CASSIPQGGADTQYF
NA,TRBJ2-5,NA,TRBV28,TGTGCCAGCACCCACAGGTTCGGCCCAGCGGAGACCCAGTACTTC,CASTHRFGPAETQYF
NA,TRBJ2-2,NA,TRBV5-8,TGTGCCAGCAACGTTTATGGAACTACCTTACGCCCCACCGGGGAGCTGTTTTTT,CASNVYGTTLRPTGELFF
NA,TRBJ1-3,NA,TRBV3-1/TRBV3-2,TGTGCCAGCGCGGAGGGTTCTGGAAACACCATATATTTT,CASAEGSGNTIYF
NA,TRBJ1-5,NA,TRBV18,TGTGCCAGCTCATCCGGTGGGAGCCAGCCCCAGCATTTT,CASSSGGSQPQHF
NA,TRBJ2-7,NA,TRBV28,TGTGCCAGCAATCCCCTCCTAGGTGGCCACGAGCAGTACTTC,CASNPLLGGHEQYF
TRBD1,TRBJ1-5,NA,TRBV6-5,TGTGCCAGCATCGGACAGGGGGCGTACAATCAGCCCCAGCATTTT,CASIGQGAYNQPQHF
TRBD1,TRBJ1-5,NA,TRBV29-1,TGCAGCGTTGTATCCGGGACAGGGAATCAGCCCCAGCATTTT,CSVVSGTGNQPQHF
NA,TRBJ2-1,NA,TRBV27,TGTGCCAGCAGTTCCCCCTCAATAAGCGCGTGGAATGAGCAGTTCTTC,CASSSPSISAWNEQFF
TRBD2,TRBJ2-5,NA,TRBV27,TGTGCCAGCAGTCGATCGCTAGCGGGGGTTTGGGAGACCCAGTACTTC,CASSRSLAGVWETQYF
TRBD1,TRBJ1-3,few,TRBV15,TGTGCCACCAGACAAGACAGGGCTGGAAACACCATATATTTT,CATRQDRAGNTIYF
TRBD2,TRBJ2-1,once,TRBV5-1,TGCGCCAGCAGGAGTCTAGCGGGGAGCTCCTACAATGAGCAGTTCTTC,CASRSLAGSSYNEQFF
NA,TRBJ1-2,NA,TRBV6-2/TRBV6-3,TGTGCCAGCAGTGATACAGGGTGGGCTAACTATGGCTACACCTTC,CASSDTGWANYGYTF
TRBD2,TRBJ2-1,NA,TRBV24-1,TGTGCCACCAGTGATTCGCCTTCTACTAGCGGGAGACGTAATGAGCAGTTCTTC,CATSDSPSTSGRRNEQFF
NA,TRBJ2-3,NA,TRBV3-1/TRBV3-2,TGTGCCAGCAGCCAAGCAGCACAGGCGGGAAGGACAGATACGCAGTATTTT,CASSQAAQAGRTDTQYF
NA,TRBJ1-1,NA,TRBV5-8,TGTGCCAGCAGCTTGGACAGAATGAACACTGAAGCTTTCTTT,CASSLDRMNTEAFF
NA,TRBJ1-4,NA,TRBV6-5,TGTGCCAGCGGGCGGACAAATGAAAAACTGTTTTTT,CASGRTNEKLFF
NA,TRBJ2-3,NA,TRBV12-3/TRBV12-4,TGTGCCAGCATCCAAAATGAGGCAGATACGCAGTATTTT,CASIQNEADTQYF
NA,TRBJ1-6,few,TRBV11-2,TGTGCCAGCAGCTTAGGCCGGGGGACTCTCCACTTT,CASSLGRGTLHF
TRBD1,TRBJ1-2,NA,TRBV18,TGTGCCAGCTCACCGAGGACAGGAGACCTTTATGGCTACACCTTC,CASSPRTGDLYGYTF
TRBD2,TRBJ2-3,NA,TRBV2,TGTGCCAGCAACCCGGGACTAGCGAGAAGCACAGATACGCAGTATTTT,CASNPGLARSTDTQYF
NA,TRBJ2-5,NA,TRBV3-1/TRBV3-2,TGTGCCAGCAGACCCACTTGGGGGCGAGCTGAGACCCAGTACTTC,CASRPTWGRAETQYF
TRBD1,TRBJ1-2,NA,TRBV29-1,TGCAGCGTTGGGACAGGGGGCGGCTACACCTTC,CSVGTGGGYTF
TRBD2,TRBJ2-1,NA,TRBV13,TGTGCCAGCAGTCTCACCGGACTAGCAATCCGAGAGCAGTTCTTC,CASSLTGLAIREQFF
NA,TRBJ2-5,NA,TRBV11-2,TGTGCCAGCAGAGATTGGACAAGGGGCCTACAAGAGACCCAGTACTTC,CASRDWTRGLQETQYF